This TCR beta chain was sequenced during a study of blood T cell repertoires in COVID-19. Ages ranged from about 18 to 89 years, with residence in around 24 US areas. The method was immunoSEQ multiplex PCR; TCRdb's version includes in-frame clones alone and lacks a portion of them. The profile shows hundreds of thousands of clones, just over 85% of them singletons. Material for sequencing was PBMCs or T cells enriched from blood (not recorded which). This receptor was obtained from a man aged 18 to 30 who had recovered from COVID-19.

The CDR3 region has the DNA TGTGCCAGCAGCCAAATTGGGGGACAGGGGGCTTACGAGCAGTACTTC. It yields the protein CASSQIGGQGAYEQYF. The J gene is TRBJ2-7, the V gene TRBV5-5, with TRBD1 matching 12 bases. Germline V lookup: CDR1 SGHKS, CDR2 YYEKEE (reference sequence). With 4 bases clipped from V and 4 bases from J, the junction kept 9 bases outside the gene matches. This CDR3 contains 16 residues.